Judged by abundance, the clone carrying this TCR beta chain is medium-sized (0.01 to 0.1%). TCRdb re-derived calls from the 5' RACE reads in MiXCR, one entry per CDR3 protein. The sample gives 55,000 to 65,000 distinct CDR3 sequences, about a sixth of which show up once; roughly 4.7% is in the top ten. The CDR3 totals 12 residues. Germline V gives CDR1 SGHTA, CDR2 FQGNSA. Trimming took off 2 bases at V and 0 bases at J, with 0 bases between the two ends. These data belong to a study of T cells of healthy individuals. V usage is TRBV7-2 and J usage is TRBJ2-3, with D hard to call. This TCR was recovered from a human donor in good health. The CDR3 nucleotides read TGTGCCAGCAGCTTAAGCACAGATACGCAGTATTTT. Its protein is CASSLSTDTQYF.